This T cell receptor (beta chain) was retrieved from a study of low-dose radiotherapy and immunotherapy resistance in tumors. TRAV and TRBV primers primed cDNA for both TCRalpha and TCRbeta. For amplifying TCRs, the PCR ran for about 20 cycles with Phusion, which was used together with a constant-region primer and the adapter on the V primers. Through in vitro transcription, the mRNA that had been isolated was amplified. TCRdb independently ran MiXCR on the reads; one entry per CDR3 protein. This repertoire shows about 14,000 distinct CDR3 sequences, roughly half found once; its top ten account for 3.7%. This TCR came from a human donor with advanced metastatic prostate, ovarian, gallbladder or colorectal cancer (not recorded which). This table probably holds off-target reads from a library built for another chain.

Written as DNA, the CDR3 is TGTGCCAGCAGCCCGCGACTAGCGGGAGGGCCTGGAGATACGCAGTATTTT. Protein: CASSPRLAGGPGDTQYF. This rearrangement joins TRBV5-4 to TRBJ2-3, with 14 positions matching TRBD2. From germline, CDR1 is SGHNT and CDR2 YYREEE (reference sequence). The CDR3 is made up of 17 amino acids. Trimming at V came to 4 bases and at J to 5 bases, leaving 9 bases not matched to a gene.